These 29 T cell receptor beta chains originate from one sample sequenced in a study of control samples from healthy donors and cancer patients. Repertoires were generated with immunoSEQ multiplex PCR, while TCRdb's copy carries only in-frame clones and drops some. This repertoire shows roughly 100,000 clones, approximately 86% found once; its top ten account for around an eighth. The material sequenced was blood. The source of these receptors is a man aged 25 to 40 in good health.

The chain combines TRBV2 with TRBJ2-1; D perhaps matches TRBD2 (5 bases). Germline-derived CDR1 and CDR2 are SNHLY and FYNNEI. V lost 6 bases, J lost 0 bases, and 12 bases lay in between. CDR3 length equals 15 residues. CDR3 DNA sequence: TGTGCCAGCAGAGCGGCGTCGAGCTCCTACAATGAGCAGTTCTTC. Translating it yields CASRAASSSYNEQFF. Supplemented by reference TRBV2 and TRBJ2-1, the full variable domain reads EPEVTQTPSHQVTQMGQEVILRCVPISNHLYFYWYRQILGQKVEFLVSFYNNEISEKSEIFDDQFSVERPDGSNFTLKIRSTKLEDSAMYFCASRAASSSYNEQFFGPGTRLTVL.

This clone came up once. The V call is TRBV12-3 or TRBV12-4, the J call TRBJ2-1; D is uncertain. V was trimmed by 3 bases and J by 7 bases, leaving 7 bases between them. This CDR3 is 12 amino acids long. CDR3 sequence reads: CASSFGRNEQFF. CDR3 in DNA: TGTGCCAGCAGTTTTGGAAGGAATGAGCAGTTCTTC.

V gene TRBV28 combines with J gene TRBJ2-4, with D possibly matching TRBD1 (5 bases). There are 14 residues in the CDR3. The germline V and J ends were trimmed by 2 bases and 2 bases, with 7 bases remaining between them. CDR1 and CDR2 from the germline V gene are MDHEN and SYDVKM. CDR3 DNA: TGTGCCAGCAGTTTACAGGGAACCAAAAACATTCAGTACTTC. Amino acid sequence: CASSLQGTKNIQYF.

The chain couples TRBV11-2 to TRBJ2-7; D remains ambiguous. The length of the CDR3 is 13 residues. Germline CDR1 reads SGHAT; CDR2 reads FQNNGV. V was cut by 3 bases and J by 5 bases, with 11 bases left in between. This CDR3 reads CASSLNSPDEQYF. CDR3 in DNA: TGTGCCAGCAGCTTGAACTCCCCGGACGAGCAGTACTTC.

This clone was observed a handful of times. The rearrangement links TRBV27 to TRBJ2-1; D gene uncertain. The CDR3 sequence is 15 residues long. Germline values: CDR1 MNHEY, CDR2 SMNVEV (reference sequence). With 0 bases removed from V and 12 bases from J, the gap between germline ends came to 18 bases. CDR3 DNA: TGTGCCAGCAGTTTATCGAACTATCTAGGCGCCGGGCAGTTCTTC. Its translation: CASSLSNYLGAGQFF.

This clone has only a few counts. The chain carries TRBV2 and TRBJ1-5, with unresolved D. The CDR3 consists of 13 residues. Trimming took 8 bases from V and 7 from J, leaving 15 bases between them. From germline, CDR1 is SNHLY and CDR2 FYNNEI. The chain's CDR3 is CASGPESLQPQHF. In nucleotides, the CDR3 is TGTGCCAGCGGACCAGAAAGCCTACAGCCCCAGCATTTT.

This chain links TRBV29-1 with TRBJ2-3, with 8 positions matching TRBD1. This CDR3 has 14 amino acids. Germline V gene lookup returns CDR1 SQVTM and CDR2 ANQGSEA. The ends lost 2 bases at V and 0 bases at J; junction bases unmatched: 1. This chain's CDR3 is CSVERQGSTDTQYF. CDR3 bases: TGCAGCGTTGAAAGACAGGGGAGCACAGATACGCAGTATTTT.

The chain joins TRBV29-1 to TRBJ2-1; 9 bases map to TRBD2. J was trimmed by 9 bases and V by 7 bases; bases with no gene match: 16. In germline, CDR1 is SQVTM, CDR2 ANQGSEA. There are 15 residues in the CDR3. CDR3 sequence (DNA): TGCAGCGGCGAGGGCATAGCGGGAGAGGAGGGTGAGCAGTTCTTC. Protein sequence: CSGEGIAGEEGEQFF.

This clone was seen more than once but under ten times. The chain combines TRBV10-3 with TRBJ1-5; D gene unclear. The CDR3 extends over 12 amino acids. Germline lookup yields CDR1 ENHRY and CDR2 SYGVKD. V shed 2 bases and J shed 4 bases, with 3 bases lying between them. The CDR3 nucleotides read TGTGCCATCAGTGAGGGAAATCAGCCCCAGCATTTT. As protein: CAISEGNQPQHF.

The chain combines TRBV9 with TRBJ1-1; 10 bases match TRBD1. The CDR3 spans 15 residues. The germline V gene has CDR1 SGDLS and CDR2 YYNGEE. V shed 4 bases and J 0 bases; nucleotides not matched to a gene: 3. The CDR3 sequence is CASSTGTGVNTEAFF. The CDR3 region has the DNA TGTGCCAGCAGCACAGGGACAGGGGTGAACACTGAAGCTTTCTTT. The whole variable domain, remainder taken from reference TRBV9 and TRBJ1-1, is DSGVTQTPKHLITATGQRVTLRCSPRSGDLSVYWYQQSLDQGLQFLIQYYNGEERAKGNILERFSAQQFPDLHSELNLSSLELGDSALYFCASSTGTGVNTEAFFGQGTRLTVV.

This chain links TRBV28 with TRBJ1-4; D is unclear. In germline, CDR1 is MDHEN, CDR2 SYDVKM. Deletions cut 6 bases from V and 5 bases from J, with 13 bases between. The CDR3 contains 14 residues. The CDR3, as DNA: TGTGCCAGCAGCCGTGTAGGGAAAAATGAAAAACTGTTTTTT. Its protein is CASSRVGKNEKLFF.

This chain joins TRBV5-1 and TRBJ2-5; TRBD2 matches at 9 bases. Trimming took 1 base from V and 4 from J; bases not matched to a gene: 5. CDR1 SGHRS and CDR2 YFSETQ come from the germline V gene. This CDR3 comprises 15 residues. The CDR3 loop is CASSLPLTSGETQYF. The CDR3, as DNA: TGCGCCAGCAGCTTGCCGTTGACTAGCGGAGAGACCCAGTACTTC.

This rearrangement joins TRBV20-1 to TRBJ1-1; D is possibly TRBD1 (6 bases). The CDR3 is 20 amino acids. V was cut by 3 bases and J by 0 bases, with 29 bases left in between. Germline CDR1 DFQATT, CDR2 SNEGSKA (reference sequence). Here the CDR3 DNA reads TGCAGTGCTAGTAGACGGGGGGCAGTGGTGGGGGCGTTTTTGAACACTGAAGCTTTCTTT. Its protein product is CSASRRGAVVGAFLNTEAFF.

The gene calls are TRBV7-3 and TRBJ2-3; no reliable D call. V lost 2 bases, J lost 0 bases, and 3 bases lay in between. This CDR3 region has 13 residues. Germline loops: CDR1 SGHTA, CDR2 FQGTGA. CDR3 sequence: CASSLPSTDTQYF. CDR3 DNA: TGTGCCAGCAGCTTACCTAGCACAGATACGCAGTATTTT.

This clone was seen once. This chain links TRBV19 with TRBJ2-3; the D gene is possibly TRBD2 (5 bases). The germline CDR1 and CDR2 sequences are LNHDA and SQIVND (reference sequence). V lost 3 bases, J lost 6 bases, and 16 bases lay in between. The CDR3 length is 15 residues. In DNA, the CDR3 is TGTGCCAGTAGTATTAGCGCGGCCCAAGGCGATACGCAGTATTTT. The encoded protein is CASSISAAQGDTQYF.

This clone was counted between two and nine times. The genes are TRBV7-9 and TRBJ1-1; the D is unclear. The CDR3 sequence is 14 residues long. CDR1 is SEHNR, CDR2 FQNEAQ, per germline (reference sequence). V lost 6 bases, J lost 6 bases, and 17 bases lay in between. CDR3 sequence reads: CASRPSRAEAEAFF. The CDR3 nucleotides are TGTGCCAGCAGGCCGAGCCGGGCAGAGGCTGAAGCTTTCTTT.

This clone was counted between two and nine times. The V call is TRBV9, the J call TRBJ2-1; 9 bases are a match to TRBD2. The CDR3 is 15 residues long. V dropped 4 bases and J dropped 3; count of bases not matched to a gene: 5. Germline CDR1 is SGDLS and CDR2 is YYNGEE. The CDR3 bases are TGTGCCAGCAGCACCGGACTAGCGATCTACAATGAGCAGTTCTTC. It translates to CASSTGLAIYNEQFF.

Concerning this clone: The same CDR3 can be traced to other DNA sequences in this sample. The chain employs TRBV28 and TRBJ2-7, with D perhaps matching TRBD1 (5 bases). Germline CDR1 MDHEN, CDR2 SYDVKM. This CDR3 has 12 amino acids. V was cut by 8 bases and J by 0 bases, with 8 bases left in between. The CDR3, as DNA: TGTGCCAGCGGGGCAGACTCCTACGAGCAGTACTTC. It is translated as CASGADSYEQYF.

The chain has TRBV6-1 and TRBJ2-5, with D tentatively TRBD1 (6 bases). Germline assignment: CDR1 MNHNS and CDR2 SASEGT. The CDR3 contains 15 residues. V dropped 2 bases and J dropped 7 bases, with 17 bases sitting between them. The CDR3 DNA is TGTGCCAGCAGTGAAACAAGGGGGATGTCCGGGACCCAGTACTTC. Translating gives CASSETRGMSGTQYF.

This chain joins TRBV27 and TRBJ2-1; 11 nucleotides match TRBD1. Germline CDR1 reads MNHEY; CDR2 reads SMNVEV (reference sequence). V lost 4 bases and J lost 4; bases outside the gene matches: 3. The length of the CDR3 is 15 residues. The CDR3 sequence: CASSSGTGGYNEQFF. The CDR3 bases are TGTGCCAGCAGTTCCGGGACAGGGGGTTACAATGAGCAGTTCTTC.

The chain joins TRBV20-1 to TRBJ1-3; no reliable D call. Deletions cut 3 bases from V and 0 bases from J, with 9 bases between. Germline-derived CDR1 and CDR2 are DFQATT and SNEGSKA (reference sequence). The CDR3 is 14 amino acids. The CDR3, as DNA: TGCAGTGCTAGTCGGTCCATCTCTGGAAACACCATATATTTT. It translates to CSASRSISGNTIYF.

The CDR3 here is CASSGTAAGYYEQYF. The CDR3 bases are TGTGCCAGCAGTGGGACAGCCGCGGGGTACTACGAGCAGTACTTC. The J gene is TRBJ2-7, the V gene TRBV27; D is perhaps TRBD1 (7 bases). Trimming shortened V by 5 bases and J by 3 bases, and 17 bases separated the two germline ends. This CDR3 spans 15 amino acids. Per germline, CDR1 MNHEY and CDR2 SMNVEV (reference sequence).

The rearrangement uses TRBV18 and TRBJ2-5; D unclear. V was pared by 6 bases and J by 2 bases, with 16 bases between. Germline V gives CDR1 KGHSH, CDR2 LQKENI. This CDR3 is 15 amino acids long. Here the CDR3 reads CASSENRQTQETQYF. CDR3 DNA sequence: TGTGCCAGCTCTGAAAACAGACAAACTCAAGAGACCCAGTACTTC.

The chain is built from TRBV28 and TRBJ2-7, with D maybe TRBD1 (6 bases). Germline lookup yields CDR1 MDHEN and CDR2 SYDVKM. V lost 5 bases and J lost 1, with 24 bases in between. This CDR3 has 18 residues. For the CDR3, the DNA is TGTGCCAGCAGTACCCAAAGGAATCAGGGGCCCCTTTCCTACGAGCAGTACTTC. Its translation is CASSTQRNQGPLSYEQYF.

The chain employs TRBV6-5 and TRBJ2-2; D is uncertain. This CDR3 comprises 12 residues. V shed 4 bases and J shed 5 bases, with 5 bases lying between them. Germline values: CDR1 MNHEY, CDR2 SVGAGI. The CDR3 nucleotides read TGTGCCAGCAGTTTCAGTACCGGGGAGCTGTTTTTT. It is translated as CASSFSTGELFF.

CDR3 coding DNA: TGTGCCAGTACCTTAGGACAGCCGGCCTATGGCTACACCTTC. It codes for CASTLGQPAYGYTF. This rearrangement joins TRBV19 to TRBJ1-2; maybe TRBD1 (6 bases). Trimming left V 7 bases short and J 4 bases short, with 16 bases between. Per germline, CDR1 LNHDA and CDR2 SQIVND (reference sequence). This CDR3 contains 14 residues.

This chain joins TRBV28 and TRBJ1-1, with D uncertain. The CDR3 has 12 residues. CDR1 is MDHEN, CDR2 SYDVKM, per germline. V was shortened by 9 bases and J by 6 bases, with 14 bases between the two germline ends. In DNA, the CDR3 is TGTGCCAGTAAGGACCCCCGGGCTGAAGCTTTCTTT. Translated: CASKDPRAEAFF.

This clone was seen only once. The V call is TRBV19, the J call TRBJ1-1; 7 bases agree with TRBD1. V was pared by 4 bases and J by 11 bases, with 7 bases of the junction left unmatched. CDR3 length equals 12 residues. Germline CDR1 and CDR2: LNHDA and SQIVND (reference sequence). CDR3 protein: CASSTLTGLAFF. CDR3 DNA: TGTGCCAGTAGTACCCTGACAGGGTTGGCTTTCTTT.

The chain has TRBV27 and TRBJ1-2; the D is unclear. The V gene's germline CDR1 is MNHEY and CDR2 SMNVEV (reference sequence). The V end lost 6 bases, the J end lost 0 bases, and 8 bases lay between the germline ends. The CDR3 has 13 residues. In DNA form, the CDR3 reads TGTGCCAGCAGCAAGGAACCTAACTATGGCTACACCTTC. Protein: CASSKEPNYGYTF.